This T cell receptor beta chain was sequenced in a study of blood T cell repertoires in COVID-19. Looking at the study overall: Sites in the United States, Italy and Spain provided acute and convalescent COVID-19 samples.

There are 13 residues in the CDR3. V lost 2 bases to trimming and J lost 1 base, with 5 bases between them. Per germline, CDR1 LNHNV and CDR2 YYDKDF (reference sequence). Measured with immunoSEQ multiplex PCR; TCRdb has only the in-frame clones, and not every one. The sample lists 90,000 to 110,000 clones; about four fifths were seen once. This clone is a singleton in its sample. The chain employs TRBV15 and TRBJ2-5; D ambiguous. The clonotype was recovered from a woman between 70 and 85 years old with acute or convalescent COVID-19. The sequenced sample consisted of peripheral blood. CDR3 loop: CATSRQIQETQYF. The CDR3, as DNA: TGTGCCACCAGCAGACAGATCCAAGAGACCCAGTACTTC.